The rows below give T cell receptor beta chains drawn from one sample of a study of T-cell reconstitution after alpha-beta-depleted transplantation in children. TCRdb called the PCR reads again in MiXCR, with one record for every CDR3 protein. This table holds fewer than 750,000 distinct CDR3 sequences, roughly a quarter found once. The sequenced sample was PBMCs, obtained before TCRalphabeta/CD19-depleted stem cell transplant. The receptor source for this set is a boy under three years old with Wiskott-Aldrich syndrome, due to receive a stem cell transplant. The CDR3 runs from the conserved cysteine through the conserved F or W.

j_call v_call cdr3_aa
TRBJ2-1 TRBV5-1 CASSLQLAYYNEQFF
TRBJ2-7 TRBV2 CASLRDRGRYEQYF
TRBJ2-3 TRBV20-1 CSARAGADTQYF
TRBJ2-7 TRBV20-1 CSARGALSGLPSYEQYF
TRBJ2-7 TRBV5-1 CASSLDWGIGSYEQYF
TRBJ2-1 TRBV20-1 CSAKGVRISYNEQFF
TRBJ1-1 TRBV20-1 CSARKTVLNTEAFF
TRBJ2-1 TRBV18 CASSPTGGHSYNEQFF
TRBJ2-1 TRBV5-1 CASSLSGLAALSSYNEQFF
TRBJ1-1 TRBV20-1 CSATLRGTEAFF
TRBJ2-5 TRBV5-1 CASSLKGSQETQYF
TRBJ2-1 TRBV11-2 CASSHGGGGSYNEQFF
TRBJ2-3 TRBV11-3 CASSYGPTDTQYF
TRBJ2-1 TRBV9 CASSVLSGRLYNEQFF
TRBJ1-1 TRBV20-1 CSANRGAGEAFF
TRBJ2-7 TRBV20-1 CSAEEGWQGKKDEQYF
TRBJ2-1 TRBV29-1 CSVRIAGELYNEQFF
TRBJ2-7 TRBV12-3/TRBV12-4 CASSLKGSHEQYF
TRBJ2-5 TRBV5-1 CASSTGLALETQYF
TRBJ2-1 TRBV7-6 CASSPAPRGPWRYNEQFF
TRBJ2-7 TRBV6-5 CASSYSTGGPFEQYF
TRBJ2-5 TRBV18 CASSPRQDRGETQYF
TRBJ2-1 TRBV5-1 CASSLDVGGGHNEQFF
TRBJ2-3 TRBV4-1 CASSLGEVAGVGVGDTQYF
TRBJ2-1 TRBV20-1 CSARSGGPRGEQFF
TRBJ2-3 TRBV5-1 CASSLVSRRTDTQYF
TRBJ2-1 TRBV5-1 CASSFQVTSGSSYNEQFF
TRBJ2-2 TRBV20-1 CSAKGTGDRNTGELFF
TRBJ2-4 TRBV10-3 CAISDQVLAKNIQYF
TRBJ2-3 TRBV20-1 CSAPRDPNWQYF
TRBJ2-5 TRBV5-1 CASSLGVLWETQYF
TRBJ2-2 TRBV10-3 CAISAGNTGELFF
TRBJ1-2 TRBV10-3 CAISEVRDSYGYTF
TRBJ1-5 TRBV12-3/TRBV12-4 CASSYRVGVSGQPQHF
TRBJ1-6 TRBV10-3 CAISDVGSNSPLHF
TRBJ2-5 TRBV20-1 CSAGTPRGWGFQETQYF
TRBJ2-7 TRBV11-2 CASSLDPGVEVYEQYF
TRBJ1-5 TRBV5-1 CASSLGPETNQPQHF
TRBJ2-7 TRBV5-1 CASSLENSYEQYF
TRBJ2-2 TRBV20-1 CSARDFGRNTGELFF
TRBJ2-3 TRBV5-1 CASSLPRGGSTDTQYF
TRBJ2-2 TRBV2 CATQGLPTGELFF
TRBJ1-5 TRBV12-3/TRBV12-4 CASSLGRGRQPQHF
TRBJ2-3 TRBV11-2 CASSLAAGGPNTQYF
TRBJ2-1 TRBV7-2 CASSLRLAGVTLEQFF
TRBJ2-1 TRBV5-1 CASSLVQRMNNEQFF
TRBJ2-1 TRBV4-2 CASSQEATGHLWSYNEQFF